The 30 T cell receptor beta chains listed next were all sequenced from one sample in a study of early T cells in non-severe SARS-CoV-2 infection. Via MiXCR, TCRdb re-called the 5' RACE reads, giving one row per CDR3 protein. The sample has 55,000 to 75,000 distinct CDR3 sequences, roughly a tenth seen once. Input material: whole blood. The receptors here all came from an adult who was a healthcare worker with PCR-confirmed SARS-CoV-2 infection or an uninfected control (not recorded which).

V is TRBV19 and J is TRBJ2-7, with D possibly called TRBD1 or TRBD2 (5 bases each). Germline CDR1 and CDR2: LNHDA and SQIVND (reference sequence). The CDR3 is 12 residues long. Trimming removed 8 bases from V and 4 bases from J, with 12 bases in between. As DNA, the CDR3 is TGTGCCAGTGGTTTTGGGGGTTACGAGCAGTACTTC. It is translated as CASGFGGYEQYF.

The rearrangement uses TRBV6-5 and TRBJ2-1; 7 nucleotides align to TRBD2. The ends lost 5 bases at V and 6 bases at J; junction bases unmatched: 10. CDR3 length equals 15 residues. The germline CDR1 and CDR2 sequences are MNHEY and SVGAGI. The CDR3 loop is CASSQSGKGGNEQFF. The CDR3 DNA reads as TGTGCCAGCAGTCAGAGCGGGAAAGGCGGCAATGAGCAGTTCTTC.

This clonotype was picked up many times. The genes are TRBV28 and TRBJ2-5, with D tentatively TRBD1 or TRBD2 (5 bases each). Germline CDR1 and CDR2: MDHEN and SYDVKM. The ends were cut back, 2 bases at V and 3 bases at J, with 13 bases in the middle. The CDR3 loop spans 15 amino acids. CDR3 residues: CASSLRGADKETQYF. CDR3 bases: TGTGCCAGCAGTTTACGAGGGGCTGACAAAGAGACCCAGTACTTC. Filled out from reference TRBV28 and TRBJ2-5, the complete variable domain reads DVKVTQSSRYLVKRTGEKVFLECVQDMDHENMFWYRQDPGLGLRLIYFSYDVKMKEKGDIPEGYSVSREKKERFSLILESASTNQTSMYLCASSLRGADKETQYFGPGTRLLVL.

The rearrangement links TRBV20-1 to TRBJ2-4; 11 nucleotides match TRBD2. Germline lookup yields CDR1 DFQATT and CDR2 SNEGSKA (reference sequence). V was clipped by 4 bases and J by 1 base; unmatched bases: 15. The CDR3 spans 19 residues. The CDR3 bases are TGCAGTGCTACCCGAGAACTAGCGGGAGTGGTTTGCGCCAAAAACATTCAGTACTTC. This sequence encodes CSATRELAGVVCAKNIQYF.

This clonotype was seen a few times. The rearrangement joins TRBV19 to TRBJ2-1, with 7 bases identical to TRBD2. V trimming: 6 bases; J trimming: 5 bases; junction bases outside the gene matches: 7. Germline V gives CDR1 LNHDA, CDR2 SQIVND (reference sequence). CDR3 length: 14 residues. The CDR3: CASSYTSVNNEQFF. CDR3 coding DNA: TGTGCCAGTAGCTATACTAGCGTCAACAATGAGCAGTTCTTC.

This clonotype was counted between two and nine times. The chain has TRBV10-3 and TRBJ2-3; 11 bases align to TRBD2. The CDR3 extends over 15 amino acids. Germline values: CDR1 ENHRY, CDR2 SYGVKD. The V segment lost 7 bases and the J segment 4 bases; nucleotides outside the gene matches: 7. Written as DNA, the CDR3 is TGTGCCATCACCATGACTAGCGGGGCATCAGATACGCAGTATTTT. It translates to CAITMTSGASDTQYF.

This clonotype has a count of ten or more. The chain recombines TRBV12-3 or TRBV12-4 with TRBJ2-7; maybe TRBD2 (5 bases). V lost 3 bases and J lost 0, with 6 bases in between. CDR3 length: 13 amino acids. CDR3 coding DNA: TGTGCCAGCAGTTTGGAGGTCTCCTACGAGCAGTACTTC. Residues: CASSLEVSYEQYF.

This clonotype was counted ten times or more. The chain uses TRBV14 and TRBJ2-3; 9 nucleotides agree with TRBD1. The CDR3 extends over 17 amino acids. The ends lost 4 bases at V and 4 bases at J; junction bases unmatched: 12. CDR1 and CDR2 from the germline V gene are SGHDN and FVKESK. The CDR3 loop reads CASSLFVGQGLADTQYF. CDR3 coding DNA: TGTGCCAGCAGCCTGTTCGTGGGACAGGGATTAGCAGATACGCAGTATTTT.

This clonotype was seen a handful of times. CDR3 sequence (DNA): TGTGCCAGCAGCCAGTGGGGACAGGGGCGCAATCAGCCCCAGCATTTT. The encoded protein is CASSQWGQGRNQPQHF. The rearrangement joins TRBV3-1 to TRBJ1-5; 10 positions match TRBD1. Germline V gene sequence: CDR1 LGHDT, CDR2 YNNKEL (reference sequence). V lost 3 bases and J lost 2; bases outside the gene matches: 4. The CDR3 runs to 16 residues.

This clonotype has at least ten counts. J is TRBJ2-7 and V is TRBV13, with TRBD2 as a possible D gene (6 bases). Deletions cut 6 bases from V and 5 bases from J, with 14 bases between. This CDR3 is built from 13 residues. The germline CDR1 and CDR2 sequences are PRHDT and FYEKMQ (reference sequence). CDR3 sequence: CASSIRGGHEQYF. The CDR3 bases are TGTGCCAGCAGTATTCGGGGAGGCCACGAGCAGTACTTC. Complete variable domain (other parts from reference TRBV13 and TRBJ2-7): AAGVIQSPRHLIKEKRETATLKCYPIPRHDTVYWYQQGPGQDPQFLISFYEKMQSDKGSIPDRFSAQQFSDYHSELNMSSLELGDSALYFCASSIRGGHEQYFGPGTRLTVT.

This clonotype was seen at least ten times. The V call is TRBV7-9, the J call TRBJ2-3; tentatively, D is TRBD2 (5 bases). CDR1 SEHNR and CDR2 FQNEAQ come from the germline V gene (reference sequence). The V end lost 5 bases, the J end lost 2 bases, and 14 bases lay between the germline ends. The CDR3 has 15 amino acids. In DNA form, the CDR3 reads TGTGCCAGCAGCCAAGCGGCTGGAGTCACAGATACGCAGTATTTT. Its protein product is CASSQAAGVTDTQYF. The whole variable domain, filled in from reference TRBV7-9 and TRBJ2-3, reads DTGVSQNPRHKITKRGQNVTFRCDPISEHNRLYWYRQTLGQGPEFLTYFQNEAQLEKSRLLSDRFSAERPKGSFSTLEIQRTEQGDSAMYLCASSQAAGVTDTQYFGPGTRLTVL.

This chain joins TRBV20-1 and TRBJ2-7, with TRBD1 matching over 8 bases. Germline lookup yields CDR1 DFQATT and CDR2 SNEGSKA (reference sequence). The CDR3 has 14 amino acids. Trimming at V came to 4 bases and at J to 4 bases, leaving 9 bases not matched to a gene. The CDR3 sequence is CSAKWTGMEYEQYF. As DNA, the CDR3 is TGCAGTGCTAAGTGGACAGGGATGGAGTACGAGCAGTACTTC.

This clonotype has just a few counts. The V call is TRBV2, the J call TRBJ1-5; 8 nucleotides agree with TRBD1. The trim removed 5 bases at V and 1 base at J, leaving 4 bases unmatched. This CDR3 is built from 15 residues. Germline V gene data show CDR1 as SNHLY and CDR2 as FYNNEI. In DNA, the CDR3 is TGTGCCAGCAGTCCGGACAGGGCCAGCAATCAGCCCCAGCATTTT. Protein product: CASSPDRASNQPQHF.

The table lists this clonotype with many counts. This chain joins TRBV20-1 and TRBJ2-2, with TRBD2 matching 9 bases. CDR3 length: 16 residues. The germline CDR1 and CDR2 sequences are DFQATT and SNEGSKA (reference sequence). V shed 3 bases and J 6 bases; nucleotides not matched to a gene: 11. The DNA for the CDR3 is TGCAGTGCTAGTGACCCAAGCGGGAGGAGGGCCGGGGAGCTGTTTTTT. It yields the protein CSASDPSGRRAGELFF.

Many counts were recorded for this clonotype. The J gene is TRBJ2-1, the V gene TRBV13; 7 bases agree with TRBD2. The CDR3 totals 15 residues. From germline, CDR1 is PRHDT and CDR2 FYEKMQ (reference sequence). J lost 0 bases, V lost 8 bases, and 7 bases had no gene match. The CDR3 reads CASHTAGNSYNEQFF. Written as DNA, the CDR3 is TGTGCCAGCCATACAGCGGGGAACTCCTACAATGAGCAGTTCTTC.

This clonotype turned up a few times. V is TRBV4-1 and J is TRBJ2-2; D gene uncertain. Trimming took 2 bases from V and 5 from J, leaving 15 bases between them. Germline V gene lookup returns CDR1 MGHRA and CDR2 YSYEKL. The length of the CDR3 is 16 residues. The CDR3 protein is CASSQSGPVGTGELFF. The CDR3 DNA sequence: TGCGCCAGCAGCCAATCAGGCCCGGTCGGGACCGGGGAGCTGTTTTTT.

This clonotype occurred many times. The chain has TRBV7-9 and TRBJ2-5; D may correspond to TRBD1 or TRBD2 (5 bases each). The CDR3 totals 14 residues. The V and J ends lost 4 bases and 5 bases respectively, with 14 bases between them. Germline CDR1 reads SEHNR; CDR2 reads FQNEAQ (reference sequence). The CDR3: CASSSRDRTETQYF. For the CDR3, the DNA is TGTGCCAGCAGCTCTCGGGACCGAACTGAGACCCAGTACTTC.

This clonotype has just a few counts. The chain carries TRBV7-3 and TRBJ1-1, with 7 bases aligning to TRBD1. V lost 5 bases and J lost 1; bases outside the gene matches: 4. The CDR3 length is 14 residues. In germline, CDR1 is SGHTA, CDR2 FQGTGA. CDR3 residues: CASSAGQANTEAFF. CDR3 nucleotide sequence: TGTGCCAGCAGCGCAGGACAGGCGAACACTGAAGCTTTCTTT.

This clonotype has ten or more counts. This chain links TRBV20-1 with TRBJ1-4; D unresolved. From germline, CDR1 is DFQATT and CDR2 SNEGSKA (reference sequence). Trimming took off 2 bases at V and 4 bases at J, with 5 bases between the two ends. CDR3 length: 12 residues. CDR3 coding DNA: TGCAGTGCTAGACGGATTAATGAAAAACTGTTTTTT. Encoded protein: CSARRINEKLFF.

This clonotype was detected only a few times. The genes are TRBV29-1 and TRBJ2-1, with 8 bases aligning to TRBD1. Trimming removed 6 bases from V and 1 base from J; junction bases left unmatched: 2. There are 13 residues in the CDR3. Germline CDR1 is SQVTM and CDR2 is ANQGSEA. The CDR3: CSVDRGSYNEQFF. CDR3 in DNA: TGCAGCGTCGACAGGGGATCCTACAATGAGCAGTTCTTC.

This clonotype was observed a few times. The chain carries TRBV30 and TRBJ1-1; a weak D match, TRBD1 (5 bases). Per the germline V gene, CDR1 is GTSNPN and CDR2 is SVGIG (reference sequence). There are 13 residues in the CDR3. V lost 0 bases and J 6 bases, leaving 11 bases between the germline ends. CDR3 bases: TGTGCCTGGAGTGTACTGCGAGGGGCTGAAGCTTTCTTT. It codes for CAWSVLRGAEAFF.

The V call is TRBV9, the J call TRBJ2-1; TRBD2 agrees at 11 bases. The CDR3 covers 16 residues. Germline V gene data show CDR1 as SGDLS and CDR2 as YYNGEE. J was trimmed by 2 bases and V by 4 bases; bases with no gene match: 5. The CDR3 is CASSLNSGRAYNEQFF. The DNA of the CDR3 is TGTGCCAGCAGCCTAAATAGCGGGAGGGCCTACAATGAGCAGTTCTTC.

The rearrangement joins TRBV7-9 to TRBJ1-1; no firm D call. CDR1 is SEHNR and CDR2 is FQNEAQ in the germline V gene (reference sequence). Trimming left V 1 base short and J 1 base short, with 7 bases between. CDR3 length equals 14 residues. CDR3 amino acids: CASSLETTNTEAFF. DNA of the CDR3: TGTGCCAGCAGCTTAGAAACTACGAACACTGAAGCTTTCTTT.

This clonotype was found many times. Here the CDR3 DNA reads TGTGCCAGCAACCAGCGAACCGGGGAGCTGTTTTTT. Its protein product is CASNQRTGELFF. This chain uses TRBV28 with TRBJ2-2; D unresolved. V lost 7 bases and J lost 5, with 8 bases in between. The CDR3 length is 12 residues. Germline CDR1 reads MDHEN; CDR2 reads SYDVKM. The full variable domain, its missing parts supplied by reference TRBV28 and TRBJ2-2, is DVKVTQSSRYLVKRTGEKVFLECVQDMDHENMFWYRQDPGLGLRLIYFSYDVKMKEKGDIPEGYSVSREKKERFSLILESASTNQTSMYLCASNQRTGELFFGEGSRLTVL.

V gene TRBV9 combines with J gene TRBJ1-1; no firm D call. Germline loops: CDR1 SGDLS, CDR2 YYNGEE. Trimming removed 4 bases from V and 4 bases from J, with 11 bases in between. The CDR3 extends over 13 amino acids. In DNA, the CDR3 is TGTGCCAGCAGCAATCACCGCGGCACTGAAGCTTTCTTT. Translation: CASSNHRGTEAFF.

This rearrangement joins TRBV19 to TRBJ1-1; 7 bases line up with TRBD1. The CDR3 is 13 residues long. Germline-derived CDR1 and CDR2 are LNHDA and SQIVND (reference sequence). Losses at the gene ends were 5 bases for V and 1 base for J; bases not matched to a gene: 1. The CDR3 here is CASSWTGNTEAFF. The DNA for the CDR3 is TGTGCCAGTAGTTGGACAGGGAACACTGAAGCTTTCTTT.

The chain recombines TRBV14 with TRBJ1-6; 11 positions agree with TRBD1. V shed 4 bases, J shed 12 bases, and the junction held 2 bases outside the gene matches. The CDR3 contains 13 residues. The germline V gene has CDR1 SGHDN and CDR2 FVKESK. CDR3 in DNA: TGTGCCAGCAGCCGGGACAGGGGGTTACCCCTCCACTTT. As protein: CASSRDRGLPLHF.

This clonotype was observed many times. The chain recombines TRBV5-4 with TRBJ2-5, with D perhaps matching TRBD2 (5 bases). Trimming shortened V by 4 bases and J by 3 bases, and 13 bases separated the two germline ends. CDR1 and CDR2 from the germline V gene are SGHNT and YYREEE (reference sequence). This CDR3 has 14 residues. The CDR3 nucleotides are TGTGCCAGCAGCCGGGATGGTAGCAAAGAGACCCAGTACTTC. Translating gives CASSRDGSKETQYF.

A few counts support this clonotype. This chain uses TRBV27 with TRBJ2-1; D not certain. V lost 0 bases and J lost 9, with 9 bases in between. The CDR3 spans 13 residues. Germline V CDR1 and CDR2: MNHEY, SMNVEV (reference sequence). For the CDR3, the DNA is TGTGCCAGCAGTTTATCCAAGTGGCGTGAGCAGTTCTTC. This translates into CASSLSKWREQFF.

This clonotype was seen a few times. CDR3 in amino acids: CASSQVMQAYEQYF. CDR3 coding DNA: TGCGCCAGCAGCCAAGTAATGCAGGCTTACGAGCAGTACTTC. The chain couples TRBV4-1 to TRBJ2-7; D gene ambiguous. Trimming cost V 1 base and J 4 bases, with 11 bases left between them. The CDR3 has 14 amino acids. Germline loops: CDR1 MGHRA, CDR2 YSYEKL.